This TCR beta chain was recovered during a study of T cell clones after liver transplantation. At the level of the study: Blood was drawn pre-transplant, before withdrawal, and after full or failed withdrawal. Notes on the study in general: Small, mixed patient groups and varying post-transplant times limit these conclusions.

Thawed unstimulated PBMCs were FACS-sorted by CD3, CD4 and CD8 into two populations. Sequencing was performed with immunoSEQ multiplex PCR; in TCRdb, only in-frame clones are kept and a portion is missing. The data show about 11,000 clones, over 55% seen once. This CDR3 region has 16 residues. Unmatched junction bases numbered 5, after V lost 0 bases and J lost 9 bases. Germline V gene sequence: CDR1 MNHEY, CDR2 SVGAGI. Remarks on this clone: Its specificity is not known.

This clonotype was obtained from a human patient who received a liver transplant. Some T cells may be transferred from the graft donor. Sequencing was performed on CD4+ T cells from blood, taken less than 33 months after liver transplant. The chain recombines TRBV6-5 with TRBJ2-1; 13 bases match TRBD2. The CDR3 reads CASSYSWTSGRGEQFF. CDR3 in DNA: TGTGCCAGCAGTTACTCTTGGACTAGCGGGAGAGGTGAGCAGTTCTTC.